This T cell receptor (beta chain) was captured by sequencing in a study of metastatic and nonmetastatic thyroid tumors. As for the study in general: Patients with malignant and benign thyroid disease provided blood and tumor or nodule tissue, whose repertoires were compared.

This clone was found once. Per the authors' pipeline: Between-group CDR3 differences, defined by clinicopathological status, yielded a distant-metastasis classifier for papillary thyroid cancer. TCRdb redid the clone calls on the PCR reads using MiXCR. The V and J calls and clone size come from TCRdb's table, not from the authors' own analysis. The sample has 15,000 to 20,000 clones, about 32% seen once. The CDR3 extends over 15 amino acids. V dropped 4 bases and J dropped 6 bases, with 19 bases sitting between them. Germline lookup yields CDR1 SGHRS and CDR2 YFSETQ. Ahead of thyroid surgery, no patient had received treatment of any kind.

The sequence came from a female donor with papillary thyroid cancer or a benign thyroid nodule (not recorded which). Some clones in this sample may be carry-over from other donors' samples. The sample consisted of tumor tissue. The V and J genes are TRBV5-1 and TRBJ1-2, with D tentatively TRBD1 (5 bases). The CDR3 spells CASSARGGGVDGYTF. The CDR3 DNA sequence: TGCGCCAGCAGCGCCCGGGGGGGAGGGGTCGATGGCTACACCTTC. The full variable domain, with the rest looked up from reference TRBV5-1 and TRBJ1-2, is KAGVTQTPRYLIKTRGQQVTLSCSPISGHRSVSWYQQTPGQGLQFLFEYFSETQRNKGNFPGRFSGRQFSNSRSEMNVSTLELGDSALYLCASSARGGGVDGYTFGSGTRLTVV.